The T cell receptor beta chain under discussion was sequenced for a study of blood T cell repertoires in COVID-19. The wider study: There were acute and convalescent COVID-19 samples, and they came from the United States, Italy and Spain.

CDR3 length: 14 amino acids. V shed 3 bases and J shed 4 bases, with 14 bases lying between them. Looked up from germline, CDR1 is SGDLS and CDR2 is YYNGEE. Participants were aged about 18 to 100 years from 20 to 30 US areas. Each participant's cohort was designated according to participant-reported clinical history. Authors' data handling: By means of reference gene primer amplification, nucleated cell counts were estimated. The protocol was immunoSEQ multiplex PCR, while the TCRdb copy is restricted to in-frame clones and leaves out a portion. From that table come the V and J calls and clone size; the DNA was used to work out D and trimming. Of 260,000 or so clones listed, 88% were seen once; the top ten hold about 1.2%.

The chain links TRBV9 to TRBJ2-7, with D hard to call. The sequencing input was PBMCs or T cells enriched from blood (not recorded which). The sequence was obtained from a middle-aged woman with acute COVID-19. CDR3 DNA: TGTGCCAGCAGCGCCGGAGAATATAGATACGAGCAGTACTTC. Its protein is CASSAGEYRYEQYF.